Listed below are T cell receptor beta chains from one sample, sequenced in a study of T-cell reconstitution after alpha-beta-depleted transplantation in children. One entry per CDR3 protein results from TCRdb running MiXCR on the PCR reads. The table records hundreds of thousands of distinct CDR3 sequences, around 23% of them present only once. The sample here was PBMCs, mostly from graft donor cells, taken 360 days after TCRalphabeta/CD19-depleted stem cell transplant. Source of these receptors: a boy in the first two years of life who had a stem cell transplant for acute myeloid leukemia, so the T cells may come from the graft donor. Both conserved end residues are part of each CDR3.

j_call v_call cdr3_length cdr3_aa
TRBJ2-2 TRBV27 14 CASTPIAFSGELFF
TRBJ2-5 TRBV10-3 14 CAISVTSEGGTQYF
TRBJ2-5 TRBV29-1 13 CSARRGVQETQYF
TRBJ2-1 TRBV5-6 16 CASSSWLGASGNEQFF
TRBJ2-2 TRBV6-1 15 CASSQDRADTGELFF
TRBJ2-5 TRBV7-7 16 CASSPLRAGVQETQYF
TRBJ2-2 TRBV29-1 15 CSVEWLAGGAGELFF
TRBJ1-4 TRBV6-5 16 CASSYLRSLGNEKLFF
TRBJ2-2 TRBV7-9 15 CASSSRTGWTGELFF
TRBJ1-2 TRBV12-3/TRBV12-4 12 CASSLAYDGYTF
TRBJ2-1 TRBV5-4 15 CASSLSRGGASEQFF
TRBJ2-7 TRBV20-1 15 CSARDWTGPSYEQYF
TRBJ1-1 TRBV7-2 16 CASSALGQGRRTEAFF
TRBJ2-3 TRBV6-1 13 CASGTLATDTQYF
TRBJ2-5 TRBV14 17 CASSQDVKSRATETQYF
TRBJ1-5 TRBV12-3/TRBV12-4 13 CASNGEDNQPQHF
TRBJ2-1 TRBV6-1 16 CASRPEDRSSYNEQFF
TRBJ2-3 TRBV12-5 11 CASGGGDTQYF
TRBJ2-4 TRBV20-1 14 CSARDPSTKNIQYF
TRBJ2-1 TRBV6-5 17 CASSYWLTSGGASEQFF
TRBJ2-3 TRBV13 14 CASSPRFSTDTQYF
TRBJ2-5 TRBV29-1 13 CSVEGDYQETQYF
TRBJ1-1 TRBV6-5 16 CASSYPPGGGNTEAFF
TRBJ2-1 TRBV2 17 CASSRISGTGSYNEQFF
TRBJ2-2 TRBV7-9 15 CASSFSGHVTGELFF
TRBJ2-3 TRBV28 16 CASSFPGLAGTDTQYF
TRBJ2-1 TRBV28 13 CASRTGANNEQFF
TRBJ1-5 TRBV12-3/TRBV12-4 16 CASSLGGGGGNQPQHF
TRBJ2-5 TRBV11-3 15 CASSLVSGGEETQYF
TRBJ1-5 TRBV12-3/TRBV12-4 13 CASRYSQGQPQHF
TRBJ2-4 TRBV5-5 16 CASSLSQDLAKNIQYF
TRBJ1-1 TRBV11-2 13 CASSLVPRGRAFF